The 22 T cell receptor beta chains given below trace back to one sample, sequenced in a study of shared clonotypes between healthy human individuals. The assay was immunoSEQ multiplex PCR, and TCRdb's table has in-frame clones only and misses some. The sample contains about 470,000 clones, about 85% of which appear only once. The sequencing input was PBMCs. These receptors were collected from a woman aged 40 to 49 in good health. Some clones in this sample may be carry-over from other donors' samples.

As regards this clone: This likely reflects a read error, since a far larger clone is one base away. Other nucleotide sequences in the sample specify the same CDR3. J is TRBJ1-1 and V is TRBV6-6; tentatively, D is TRBD1 (5 bases). Germline assignment: CDR1 MNHNY and CDR2 SVGAGI (reference sequence). CDR3 length: 13 residues. The CDR3: CAIRQPQNTEAFF. The CDR3 DNA reads TGTGCCATTCGACAGCCCCAGAACACAGAAGCTTTCTTT.

The J gene is TRBJ2-2, the V gene TRBV5-4; 11 bases agree with TRBD1. With 4 bases clipped from V and 7 bases from J, the junction kept 9 bases outside the gene matches. This CDR3 has 16 amino acids. Germline V gene lookup returns CDR1 SGHNT and CDR2 YYREEE (reference sequence). CDR3 residues: CASSPDRGRKDGELFF. DNA of the CDR3: TGTGCCAGCAGCCCGGACAGGGGGCGGAAGGACGGGGAGCTGTTTTTT.

CDR3 residues: CASSDSWRSYEQYF. CDR3 nucleotide sequence: TGCGCCAGCAGTGATAGTTGGCGCTCCTACGAGCAGTACTTC. This chain connects TRBV10-2 to TRBJ2-7; D is unresolved. V was clipped by 3 bases and J by 0 bases, with 9 bases between them. Per the germline V gene, CDR1 is WSHSY and CDR2 is SAAADI. The CDR3 has 14 amino acids.

This chain links TRBV4-1 with TRBJ1-2, with TRBD1 as a possible D gene (5 bases). V was pared by 4 bases and J by 5 bases, with 17 bases between. Germline CDR1 is MGHRA and CDR2 is YSYEKL. This CDR3 spans 15 amino acids. The CDR3 spells CASSLGNGARYGYTF. CDR3 bases: TGCGCCAGCAGCCTCGGGAACGGGGCGAGGTATGGCTACACCTTC.

The chain uses TRBV28 and TRBJ2-6; D uncertain. CDR1 and CDR2 (germline): MDHEN, SYDVKM. The CDR3 consists of 15 residues. Trimming stripped 2 bases from V and 2 bases from J, with 7 bases between. This CDR3 reads CASSLVPTGANVLTF. CDR3 coding DNA: TGTGCCAGCAGTTTAGTCCCAACTGGGGCCAACGTCCTGACTTTC.

The rearrangement links TRBV7-2 to TRBJ2-5; weak D call: TRBD2 (5 bases). Per the germline V gene, CDR1 is SGHTA and CDR2 is FQGNSA. The ends were cut back, 5 bases at V and 1 base at J, with 11 bases in the middle. This CDR3 is built from 14 residues. The CDR3 region is CASSPTRVQETQYF. CDR3 in DNA: TGTGCCAGCAGCCCAACGAGGGTCCAAGAGACCCAGTACTTC.

On this clone itself: A much more abundant neighbour one base away suggests this may be a read error. The V and J genes are TRBV7-9 and TRBJ2-5; 8 bases are shared with TRBD2. This CDR3 region has 13 residues. Germline-derived CDR1 and CDR2 are SEHNR and FQNEAQ (reference sequence). After removal of 5 bases from V and 4 bases from J, the junction contained 3 bases not matched to a gene. The CDR3 region has the DNA TGTGCCAGCAGCCCAACTAGCGGAGAGACCCAGTACTTC. Its protein product is CASSPTSGETQYF.

The J gene is TRBJ2-7, the V gene TRBV25-1; no reliable D call. The CDR3 covers 11 residues. CDR1 and CDR2 from the germline V gene are MGHDK and SYGVNS. Trimming removed 5 bases from V and 3 bases from J, with 5 bases in between. This CDR3 reads CASSNLYEQYF. The CDR3 DNA is TGTGCCAGCAGTAACCTCTACGAGCAGTACTTC.

With regard to this clone: Different DNA sequences within this sample yield the same CDR3. The genes are TRBV18 and TRBJ1-1; 11 bases are a match to TRBD1. The CDR3 covers 14 residues. The V and J ends lost 2 bases and 4 bases, in that order; junction bases with no gene match: 0. The germline V gene has CDR1 KGHSH and CDR2 LQKENI. This CDR3 is CASSPGTGGTEAFF. The CDR3 nucleotides read TGTGCCAGCTCACCAGGGACAGGGGGCACTGAAGCTTTCTTT.

This clone was seen just once. The rearrangement joins TRBV18 to TRBJ1-5; tentatively, D is TRBD1 (6 bases). Germline CDR1 and CDR2: KGHSH and LQKENI. The CDR3 is 14 residues long. The V gene lost 3 bases and the J gene lost 4 bases, with 10 bases spanning the gap. The CDR3 protein is CASSPGTRNQPQHF. The CDR3 DNA reads TGTGCCAGCTCACCTGGGACAAGGAATCAGCCCCAGCATTTT. The entire variable domain, with the rest obtained from reference TRBV18 and TRBJ1-5, is as follows: NAGVMQNPRHLVRRRGQEARLRCSPMKGHSHVYWYRQLPEEGLKFMVYLQKENIIDESGMPKERFSAEFPKEGPSILRIQQVVRGDSAAYFCASSPGTRNQPQHFGDGTRLSIL.

This clone showed up many times. The gene calls are TRBV27 and TRBJ1-3; no firm D call. The germline gives CDR1 MNHEY, CDR2 SMNVEV (reference sequence). The V end was cut by 6 bases, the J end by 0 bases, with 6 bases between. The CDR3 length is 13 residues. In nucleotides, the CDR3 is TGTGCCAGCAGGGGGAACTCTGGAAACACCATATATTTT. Its protein is CASRGNSGNTIYF.

J is TRBJ2-7 and V is TRBV19; the match to TRBD2 covers 10 bases. This CDR3 spans 14 amino acids. V lost 5 bases, J lost 3 bases, and 4 bases stayed unmatched. CDR1 is LNHDA, CDR2 SQIVND, per germline (reference sequence). The CDR3 sequence is CASSSSSGSYEQYF. The CDR3 DNA reads TGTGCCAGTAGTTCTTCTAGCGGGAGCTACGAGCAGTACTTC.

This chain joins TRBV2 and TRBJ1-5; 12 positions agree with TRBD1. Germline loops: CDR1 SNHLY, CDR2 FYNNEI. V was clipped by 4 bases and J by 6 bases; unmatched bases: 4. The CDR3 totals 15 residues. CDR3 region: CASSAGTGGFQPQHF. For the CDR3, the DNA is TGTGCCAGCAGTGCCGGGACAGGGGGCTTTCAGCCCCAGCATTTT. The whole variable domain, remainder taken from reference TRBV2 and TRBJ1-5, is EPEVTQTPSHQVTQMGQEVILRCVPISNHLYFYWYRQILGQKVEFLVSFYNNEISEKSEIFDDQFSVERPDGSNFTLKIRSTKLEDSAMYFCASSAGTGGFQPQHFGDGTRLSIL.

This clone has a handful of counts. The sample carries other DNA sequences with the same CDR3. The rearrangement joins TRBV2 to TRBJ1-1, with a possible D match to TRBD1 (5 bases). Trimming cost V 0 bases and J 2 bases, with 16 bases left between them. The CDR3 has 17 amino acids. Germline V gene data show CDR1 as SNHLY and CDR2 as FYNNEI. The CDR3 loop reads CASSEALRRDPNTEAFF. The CDR3 DNA follows: TGTGCCAGCAGTGAAGCGCTTCGCCGGGACCCTAACACTGAAGCTTTCTTT.

The gene calls are TRBV6-5 and TRBJ1-6, with 11 bases aligning to TRBD1. From germline, CDR1 is MNHEY and CDR2 SVGAGI. The trim removed 10 bases at V and 10 bases at J, leaving 9 bases unmatched. This CDR3 contains 14 residues. In nucleotides, the CDR3 is TGTGCCACCACGGACAGGGGGCGTGGGTCACCCCTCCACTTT. It is translated as CATTDRGRGSPLHF.

This clone was seen more than once but under ten times. CDR3 in DNA: TGTGCAAGTCGCCAGGGGATTTGTGTTGAGCAGTTCTTC. Its protein is CASRQGICVEQFF. The V gene is TRBV12-2, the J gene TRBJ2-1; TRBD1 is taken as the D call from the table, unchecked against the DNA. TRBV12-2 is a documented pseudogene. The length of the CDR3 is 13 residues.

The chain recombines TRBV7-9 with TRBJ1-3; D perhaps matches TRBD1 (6 bases). Trimming shortened V by 0 bases and J by 4 bases, and 13 bases separated the two germline ends. CDR1 is SEHNR, CDR2 FQNEAQ, per germline (reference sequence). This CDR3 has 16 residues. The CDR3 loop is CASSLARGLVGNTIYF. The CDR3 DNA follows: TGTGCCAGCAGCTTAGCCAGGGGACTAGTAGGAAACACCATATATTTT.

The table lists this clone with a few counts. The chain links TRBV18 to TRBJ2-5; D is unresolved. This CDR3 contains 14 residues. The germline gives CDR1 KGHSH, CDR2 LQKENI. V dropped 3 bases and J dropped 1 base, with 9 bases sitting between them. The CDR3 protein is CASSPLVGQETQYF. The DNA for the CDR3 is TGTGCCAGCTCACCCCTAGTGGGCCAAGAGACCCAGTACTTC.

The chain couples TRBV19 to TRBJ2-7, with D perhaps TRBD1 or TRBD2 (5 bases each). The V end lost 2 bases, the J end lost 5 bases, and 13 bases lay between the germline ends. The CDR3 totals 14 residues. CDR1 is LNHDA, CDR2 SQIVND, per germline (reference sequence). CDR3 coding DNA: TGTGCCAGTAGTATAAGTCGGGGCAACCACGAGCAGTACTTC. Translation: CASSISRGNHEQYF.

The chain couples TRBV30 to TRBJ2-1; 14 bases are a match to TRBD2. The CDR3 is 14 residues long. The V gene's germline CDR1 is GTSNPN and CDR2 SVGIG (reference sequence). The V segment lost 7 bases and the J segment 7 bases; nucleotides outside the gene matches: 6. The CDR3 DNA sequence: TGTGCCTCATCGGGACTAGCGGGAGTTAATGAGCAGTTCTTC. This translates into CASSGLAGVNEQFF.

A remark on this clone: The same CDR3 is also encoded by other DNA sequences in this sample. Here the CDR3 DNA reads TGCGCCAGCAGTCTGGTGGCCGGGGTCGAGACCCAGTACTTC. This gives the protein CASSLVAGVETQYF. The chain joins TRBV5-1 to TRBJ2-5; the D gene is possibly TRBD2 (5 bases). From germline, CDR1 is SGHRS and CDR2 YFSETQ. V lost 5 bases and J 5 bases, leaving 16 bases between the germline ends. The length of the CDR3 is 14 residues. Together with reference TRBV5-1 and TRBJ2-5, the CDR3 gives the full variable domain: KAGVTQTPRYLIKTRGQQVTLSCSPISGHRSVSWYQQTPGQGLQFLFEYFSETQRNKGNFPGRFSGRQFSNSRSEMNVSTLELGDSALYLCASSLVAGVETQYFGPGTRLLVL.

V and J are TRBV7-9 and TRBJ1-1; 7 bases line up with TRBD1. This CDR3 spans 12 amino acids. Looked up from germline, CDR1 is SEHNR and CDR2 is FQNEAQ (reference sequence). V shed 6 bases, J shed 7 bases, and the junction held 5 bases outside the gene matches. CDR3 sequence: CASRQNRGEAFF. CDR3 bases: TGTGCCAGCAGACAGAACAGGGGTGAAGCTTTCTTT. Based on the CDR3 plus reference TRBV7-9 and TRBJ1-1, the full variable domain is DTGVSQNPRHKITKRGQNVTFRCDPISEHNRLYWYRQTLGQGPEFLTYFQNEAQLEKSRLLSDRFSAERPKGSFSTLEIQRTEQGDSAMYLCASRQNRGEAFFGQGTRLTVV.